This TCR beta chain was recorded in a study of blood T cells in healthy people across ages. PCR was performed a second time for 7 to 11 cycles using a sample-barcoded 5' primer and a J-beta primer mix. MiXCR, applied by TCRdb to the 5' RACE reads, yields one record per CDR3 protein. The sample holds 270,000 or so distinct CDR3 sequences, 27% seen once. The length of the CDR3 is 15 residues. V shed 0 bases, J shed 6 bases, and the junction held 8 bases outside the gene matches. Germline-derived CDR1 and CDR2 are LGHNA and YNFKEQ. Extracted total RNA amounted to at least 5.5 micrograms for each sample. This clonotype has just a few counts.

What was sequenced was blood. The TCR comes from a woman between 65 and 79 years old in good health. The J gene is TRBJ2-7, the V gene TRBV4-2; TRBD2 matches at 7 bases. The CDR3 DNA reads TGTGCCAGCAGCCAAGAGGGGGGGATGGGGTCCGAGCAGTACTTC. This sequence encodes CASSQEGGMGSEQYF.